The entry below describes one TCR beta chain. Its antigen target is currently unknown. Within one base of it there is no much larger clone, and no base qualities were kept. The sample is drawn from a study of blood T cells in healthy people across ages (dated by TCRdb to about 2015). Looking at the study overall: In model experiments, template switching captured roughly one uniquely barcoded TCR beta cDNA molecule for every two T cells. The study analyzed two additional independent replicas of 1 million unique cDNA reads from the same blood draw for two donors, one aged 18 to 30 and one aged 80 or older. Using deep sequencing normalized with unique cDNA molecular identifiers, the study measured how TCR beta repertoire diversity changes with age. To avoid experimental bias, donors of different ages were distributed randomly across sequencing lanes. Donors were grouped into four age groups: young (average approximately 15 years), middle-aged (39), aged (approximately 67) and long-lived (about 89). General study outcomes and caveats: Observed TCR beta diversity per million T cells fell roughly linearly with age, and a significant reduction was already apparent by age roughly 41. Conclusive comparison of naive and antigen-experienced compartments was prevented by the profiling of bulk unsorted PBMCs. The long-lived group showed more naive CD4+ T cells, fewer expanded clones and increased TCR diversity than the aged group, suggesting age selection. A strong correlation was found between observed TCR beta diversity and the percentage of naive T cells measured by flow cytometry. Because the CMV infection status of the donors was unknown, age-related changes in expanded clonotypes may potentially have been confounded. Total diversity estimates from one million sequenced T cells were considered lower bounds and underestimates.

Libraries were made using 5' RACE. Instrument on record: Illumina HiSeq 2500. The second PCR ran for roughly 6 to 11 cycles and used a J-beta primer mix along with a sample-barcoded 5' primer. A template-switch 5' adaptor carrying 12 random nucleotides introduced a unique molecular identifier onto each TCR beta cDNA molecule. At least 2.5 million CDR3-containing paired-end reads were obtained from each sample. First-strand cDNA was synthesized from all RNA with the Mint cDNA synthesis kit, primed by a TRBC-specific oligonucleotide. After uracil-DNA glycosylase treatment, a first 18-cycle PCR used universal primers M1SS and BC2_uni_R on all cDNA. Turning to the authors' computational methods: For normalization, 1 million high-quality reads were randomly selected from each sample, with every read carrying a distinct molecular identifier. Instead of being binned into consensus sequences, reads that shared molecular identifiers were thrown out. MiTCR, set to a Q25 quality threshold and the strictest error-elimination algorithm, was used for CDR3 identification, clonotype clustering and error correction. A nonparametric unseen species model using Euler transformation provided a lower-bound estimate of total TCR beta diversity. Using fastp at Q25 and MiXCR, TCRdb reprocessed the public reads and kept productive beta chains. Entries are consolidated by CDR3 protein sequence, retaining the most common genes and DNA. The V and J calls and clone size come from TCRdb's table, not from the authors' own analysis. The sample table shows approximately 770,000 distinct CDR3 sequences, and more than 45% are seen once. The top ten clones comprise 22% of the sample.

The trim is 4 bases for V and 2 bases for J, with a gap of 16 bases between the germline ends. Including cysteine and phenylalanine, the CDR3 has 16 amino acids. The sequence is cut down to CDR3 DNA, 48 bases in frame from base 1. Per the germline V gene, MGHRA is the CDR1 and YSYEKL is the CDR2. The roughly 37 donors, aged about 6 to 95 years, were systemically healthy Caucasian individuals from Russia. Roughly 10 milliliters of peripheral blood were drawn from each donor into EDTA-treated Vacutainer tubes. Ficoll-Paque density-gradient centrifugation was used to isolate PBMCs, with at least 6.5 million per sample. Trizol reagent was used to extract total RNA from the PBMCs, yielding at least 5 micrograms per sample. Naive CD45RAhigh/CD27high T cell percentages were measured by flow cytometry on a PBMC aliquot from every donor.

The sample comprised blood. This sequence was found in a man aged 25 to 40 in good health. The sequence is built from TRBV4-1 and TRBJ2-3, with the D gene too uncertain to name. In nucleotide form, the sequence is TGCGCCAGCAGCCGCGGACCCGAAGGGCACACAGATACGCAGTATTTT. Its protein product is CASSRGPEGHTDTQYF.